This record concerns one T cell receptor beta chain sequence. This sample is part of a study of T cells in narcolepsy. CDR3 length: 13 amino acids. CDR1 and CDR2 (germline): MNHNY, SVGAGI (reference sequence). The J segment lost 6 bases and the V segment lost 5 bases, leaving 6 bases of the junction unmatched. Sequencing used immunoSEQ multiplex PCR; TCRdb keeps in-frame clones, though not all of them. The sample includes 25,000 or so clones, approximately 85% of them seen just once. The receptor was isolated from a human donor in good health. The sample comprised memory (CD45RA-) CD4+ T cells from blood. The chain is built from TRBV6-6 and TRBJ2-7; 8 nucleotides agree with TRBD1. The CDR3 spells CASSPRTGSEQYF. As DNA, the CDR3 is TGTGCCAGCAGTCCCCGGACAGGGAGCGAGCAGTACTTC.